One and the same sample provided the 32 T cell receptor beta chains below, sequenced in a study of preoperative IRX-2 immunotherapy in early breast cancer. Noted treatment: preoperative locoregional IRX-2 cytokine immunotherapy. TCRdb keeps only in-frame clones here, not all; method: immunoSEQ multiplex PCR. The sample lists under 30,000 clones, roughly 90% seen once, with roughly 29% in the top ten. Sequenced here: tumor tissue, sampled after IRX-2 immunotherapy. Receptors were obtained from a human donor with breast cancer.

The chain employs TRBV27 and TRBJ1-2, with D unresolved. This CDR3 spans 16 amino acids. Germline V gene sequence: CDR1 MNHEY, CDR2 SMNVEV (reference sequence). V was trimmed by 5 bases and J by 4 bases, leaving 20 bases between them. The CDR3 sequence: CASSPWTKSGSYGYTF. The CDR3 region has the DNA TGTGCCAGCAGTCCCTGGACCAAATCCGGCAGCTATGGCTACACCTTC.

This CDR3 is CASSPITGSNQPQHF. Here the CDR3 DNA reads TGTGCCAGCAGTCCGATAACGGGGAGCAATCAGCCCCAGCATTTT. The genes are TRBV6-1 and TRBJ1-5; no reliable D call. The germline gives CDR1 MNHNS, CDR2 SASEGT. This CDR3 has 15 residues. Between the trimmed V and J ends, which lost 5 bases and 1 base, there was a span of 12 bases.

The chain uses TRBV13 and TRBJ1-6; 7 nucleotides agree with TRBD1. The CDR3 contains 14 residues. The V gene end was trimmed by 6 bases and the J gene end by 7 bases; junction bases not matched to a gene: 6. The V gene's germline CDR1 is PRHDT and CDR2 FYEKMQ (reference sequence). This CDR3 reads CASRGTDVNSPLHF. The DNA of the CDR3 is TGTGCCAGCAGGGGGACAGACGTCAATTCACCCCTCCACTTT.

The V gene is TRBV10-3, the J gene TRBJ1-1; 10 positions agree with TRBD1. Germline lookup yields CDR1 ENHRY and CDR2 SYGVKD. The CDR3 totals 13 residues. J gave up 8 bases and V 3 bases, and 3 bases lay outside the gene matches. The CDR3 nucleotides read TGTGCCATCAGTGAAGACAGGGGGCGCGAAGCTTTCTTT. It yields the protein CAISEDRGREAFF.

This chain uses TRBV7-6 with TRBJ1-1; D remains unclear. V lost 2 bases and J 1 base, leaving 5 bases between the germline ends. Per germline, CDR1 SGHVS and CDR2 FNYEAQ. The CDR3 sequence is 13 residues long. In nucleotides, the CDR3 is TGTGCCAGCAGCTTAAACCAGAACACTGAAGCTTTCTTT. Protein product: CASSLNQNTEAFF.

The chain is built from TRBV4-1 and TRBJ1-5; perhaps TRBD1 as D (5 bases). In germline, CDR1 is MGHRA, CDR2 YSYEKL. This CDR3 contains 16 residues. V lost 1 base and J lost 1, with 11 bases in between. The CDR3 here is CASSQAARVSNQPQHF. The DNA for the CDR3 is TGCGCCAGCAGCCAAGCCGCCAGGGTCAGCAATCAGCCCCAGCATTTT.

The rearrangement uses TRBV7-6 and TRBJ1-1; D possibly corresponds to TRBD1 (5 bases). Trimming stripped 4 bases from V and 3 bases from J, with 15 bases between. CDR3 length equals 15 residues. CDR1 and CDR2 (germline): SGHVS, FNYEAQ. CDR3 amino acids: CASSSDLVGDTEAFF. In nucleotides, the CDR3 is TGTGCCAGCAGCTCGGACCTGGTGGGGGACACTGAAGCTTTCTTT.

This chain connects TRBV7-9 to TRBJ2-5; a weak D match, TRBD1 (6 bases). Germline V CDR1 and CDR2: SEHNR, FQNEAQ (reference sequence). The CDR3 loop spans 15 amino acids. The germline V and J ends were trimmed by 5 bases and 1 base, with 14 bases remaining between them. The CDR3 reads CASSPDSALQETQYF. The CDR3 nucleotides read TGTGCCAGCAGCCCGGACAGCGCCCTCCAAGAGACCCAGTACTTC.

V is TRBV19 and J is TRBJ1-5, with TRBD1 matching 7 bases. This CDR3 is 15 amino acids long. Germline CDR1 LNHDA, CDR2 SQIVND (reference sequence). Losses at the gene ends were 3 bases for V and 2 bases for J; bases not matched to a gene: 4. CDR3 coding DNA: TGTGCCAGTAGTATCATCGGGACAGGCAATCAGCCCCAGCATTTT. Its protein product is CASSIIGTGNQPQHF.

The genes are TRBV19 and TRBJ2-3; weak D call: TRBD1 (6 bases). The germline V gene has CDR1 LNHDA and CDR2 SQIVND (reference sequence). V was cut by 4 bases and J by 3 bases, with 17 bases left in between. The CDR3 sequence is 16 residues long. As DNA, the CDR3 is TGTGCCAGTAGTACCGACAGGCGACCGCGGACAGATACGCAGTATTTT. This translates into CASSTDRRPRTDTQYF.

With regard to this clone: The junction does not match germline at one end; this may be a read error. The chain combines TRBV28 with TRBJ2-1; 8 bases agree with TRBD2. The CDR3 has 24 residues. CDR1 and CDR2 (germline): MDHEN, SYDVKM. CDR3 residues: CASSLSGRGPLGDLGKVDYNEQFF. CDR3 DNA sequence: TGTGCCAGCAGCTTATCCGGGAGGGGACCTCTTGGTGACTTAGGGAAGGTGGATTACAATGAGCAGTTCTTC.

The gene calls are TRBV19 and TRBJ1-1; TRBD1 agrees at 8 bases. The CDR3 is made up of 15 amino acids. CDR1 is LNHDA and CDR2 is SQIVND in the germline V gene (reference sequence). Trimming removed 4 bases from V and 6 bases from J; junction bases left unmatched: 10. CDR3 coding DNA: TGTGCCAGTAGTAAAAGGACAGGGTGGGAGGCTGAAGCTTTCTTT. Its protein product is CASSKRTGWEAEAFF.

The J gene is TRBJ1-4, the V gene TRBV10-3; 7 nucleotides line up with TRBD1. Germline lookup yields CDR1 ENHRY and CDR2 SYGVKD. Germline trimming cut 0 bases from V and 8 bases from J; bases unmatched to any gene: 12. The CDR3 is 17 residues long. CDR3 nucleotide sequence: TGTGCCATCAGTGAGTCTGTGACAGGGTCGCCGGGAGAAAAACTGTTTTTT. It specifies CAISESVTGSPGEKLFF.

The V call is TRBV10-3, the J call TRBJ2-2; 8 bases map to TRBD2. V gave up 10 bases and J gave up 3 bases; unmatched junction bases: 7. The CDR3 is made up of 14 amino acids. Germline values: CDR1 ENHRY, CDR2 SYGVKD. CDR3 bases: TGTGCCACCCGGGGTAGCGGGGACACCGGGGAGCTGTTTTTT. It yields the protein CATRGSGDTGELFF.

The chain couples TRBV2 to TRBJ1-1, with D possibly matching TRBD1 (6 bases). V lost 8 bases to trimming and J lost 0 bases, with 16 bases between them. Germline CDR1 and CDR2: SNHLY and FYNNEI. The CDR3 is 15 residues long. The CDR3: CASWQGMGMNTEAFF. CDR3 in DNA: TGTGCCAGCTGGCAGGGGATGGGAATGAACACTGAAGCTTTCTTT.

The gene calls are TRBV13 and TRBJ2-3; the match to TRBD1 covers 9 bases. The junction had 12 bases not matched to a gene; V was cut back by 11 bases and J by 3 bases. The CDR3 consists of 15 residues. Germline V gives CDR1 PRHDT, CDR2 FYEKMQ (reference sequence). The CDR3 coding sequence is TGTGCCTTCGAGGCCGGGACAGGGACTACAGATACGCAGTATTTT. Protein sequence: CAFEAGTGTTDTQYF. Variable domain in full (rest from reference TRBV13 and TRBJ2-3): AAGVIQSPRHLIKEKRETATLKCYPIPRHDTVYWYQQGPGQDPQFLISFYEKMQSDKGSIPDRFSAQQFSDYHSELNMSSLELGDSALYFCAFEAGTGTTDTQYFGPGTRLTVL.

The chain recombines TRBV5-6 with TRBJ1-1; TRBD1 is a possible D gene (5 bases). With 2 bases removed from V and 6 bases from J, the gap between germline ends came to 20 bases. Germline values: CDR1 SGHDT, CDR2 YYEEEE. The CDR3 runs to 16 residues. In DNA, the CDR3 is TGTGCCAGCAGCTTTCTTCGTAGGGGAGGGCCCCCTGAAGCTTTCTTT. Protein: CASSFLRRGGPPEAFF.

The V gene is TRBV27, the J gene TRBJ2-7; 7 nucleotides align to TRBD2. CDR3 length: 15 residues. Germline loops: CDR1 MNHEY, CDR2 SMNVEV (reference sequence). The ends lost 4 bases at V and 2 bases at J; junction bases unmatched: 8. The CDR3 region has the DNA TGTGCCAGCAGTTCGCTGCGGGGGTCCGCCTACGAGCAGTACGTC. Amino acid sequence: CASSSLRGSAYEQYV.

The chain links TRBV19 to TRBJ1-3; maybe TRBD1 (5 bases). Trimming cost V 6 bases and J 0 bases, with 12 bases left between them. This CDR3 region has 15 residues. Germline-derived CDR1 and CDR2 are LNHDA and SQIVND (reference sequence). CDR3 nucleotides: TGTGCCAGTAGCCGCCCGGGACTCTCTGGAAACACCATATATTTT. Its translation: CASSRPGLSGNTIYF.

The chain joins TRBV30 to TRBJ1-6; 8 bases are shared with TRBD1. The germline CDR1 and CDR2 sequences are GTSNPN and SVGIG (reference sequence). This CDR3 contains 15 residues. The V segment lost 3 bases and the J segment 7 bases; nucleotides outside the gene matches: 8. CDR3 coding DNA: TGTGCCTGGAGGCTAATGACAGGGGTGAATTCACCCCTCCACTTT. It is translated as CAWRLMTGVNSPLHF.

CDR3 nucleotides: TGTGCCAGCAGCCCTGACACCGGGGAGCTGTTTTTT. It codes for CASSPDTGELFF. This chain joins TRBV5-8 and TRBJ2-2, with unresolved D. This CDR3 is 12 amino acids long. Trimming removed 4 bases at V and 3 bases at J, with 4 bases between. Germline lookup yields CDR1 SGHTS and CDR2 YDEGEE.

The chain has TRBV18 and TRBJ1-1; D ambiguous. The CDR3 runs to 14 residues. V lost 0 bases and J 8 bases, leaving 13 bases between the germline ends. Germline V gene lookup returns CDR1 KGHSH and CDR2 LQKENI. The chain's CDR3 is CASSPPLESNEAFF. The CDR3 DNA follows: TGTGCCAGCTCACCACCGTTGGAAAGCAACGAAGCTTTCTTT.

This clone came up a few times. V is TRBV6-1 and J is TRBJ1-6; 7 nucleotides align to TRBD1. The CDR3 loop spans 15 amino acids. After removal of 1 base from V and 10 bases from J, the junction contained 7 bases not matched to a gene. Per germline, CDR1 MNHNS and CDR2 SASEGT. CDR3 bases: TGTGCCAGCAGTGAAGGTTCCAGGGGGAGCTCACCCCTCCACTTT. Translation gives CASSEGSRGSSPLHF.

This clone showed up just a few times. The genes are TRBV19 and TRBJ1-2, with D perhaps TRBD1 (5 bases). The CDR3 runs 15 residues. The germline V gene encodes CDR1 LNHDA and CDR2 SQIVND (reference sequence). Trimming took 5 bases from V and 1 from J, leaving 14 bases between them. For the CDR3, the DNA is TGTGCCAGTAGTCGGGGCACTCACATTAACTATGGCTACACCTTC. Amino acids: CASSRGTHINYGYTF. Variable domain in full (rest from reference TRBV19 and TRBJ1-2): DGGITQSPKYLFRKEGQNVTLSCEQNLNHDAMYWYRQDPGQGLRLIYYSQIVNDFQKGDIAEGYSVSREKKESFPLTVTSAQKNPTAFYLCASSRGTHINYGYTFGSGTRLTVV.

J is TRBJ2-4 and V is TRBV4-2, with 10 bases lining up with TRBD1. Germline CDR1 reads LGHNA; CDR2 reads YNFKEQ. Germline trimming cut 1 base from V and 7 bases from J; bases unmatched to any gene: 4. The length of the CDR3 is 15 residues. The CDR3 region is CASSQGLGQGNIQYF. For the CDR3, the DNA is TGTGCCAGCAGCCAAGGGCTGGGACAGGGGAACATTCAGTACTTC.

This clone has a single count. The chain combines TRBV11-3 with TRBJ1-1; possible D gene TRBD1, 5 bases. Germline assignment: CDR1 SGHNT and CDR2 YENEEA. The CDR3 is 16 residues long. Trimming stripped 5 bases from V and 1 base from J, with 17 bases between. The CDR3 protein is CASSLTLGGQNTEAFF. CDR3 sequence (DNA): TGTGCCAGCAGCCTAACCCTTGGGGGTCAGAACACTGAAGCTTTCTTT. Full variable domain (outside the CDR3, taken from reference TRBV11-3 and TRBJ1-1): EAGVVQSPRYKIIEKKQPVAFWCNPISGHNTLYWYLQNLGQGPELLIRYENEEAVDDSQLPKDRFSAERLKGVDSTLKIQPAELGDSAVYLCASSLTLGGQNTEAFFGQGTRLTVV.

To note about this clone: One end of the junction fails to match germline, which may point to a read error. The gene calls are TRBV11-3 and TRBJ2-2, with 7 bases aligning to TRBD1. The germline V gene encodes CDR1 SGHNT and CDR2 YENEEA. CDR3 length equals 13 residues. CDR3 amino acids: CASSLAPGTVVSF. The CDR3 DNA follows: TGTGCCAGCAGCTTAGCTCCCGGGACAGTGGTGTCTTTT.

The chain uses TRBV28 and TRBJ1-2; TRBD1 might be the D (5 bases). Germline assignment: CDR1 MDHEN and CDR2 SYDVKM. V dropped 6 bases and J dropped 4 bases, with 12 bases sitting between them. The CDR3 covers 13 residues. CDR3 loop: CASSLDSFYGYTF. DNA of the CDR3: TGTGCCAGCAGCCTTGACAGCTTCTATGGCTACACCTTC.

This chain connects TRBV18 to TRBJ1-6; D is unresolved. The CDR3 runs 15 residues. The germline gives CDR1 KGHSH, CDR2 LQKENI. Trimming cost V 1 base and J 6 bases, with 10 bases left between them. CDR3 loop: CASSPLGNGNSPLHF. The CDR3 DNA is TGTGCCAGCTCACCACTGGGTAATGGTAATTCACCCCTCCACTTT.

CDR3 sequence (DNA): TGTGCCAGCAGCTCTGGGCTACGCACTCCCTATGGCTACACCTTC. Translation gives CASSSGLRTPYGYTF. The chain joins TRBV6-1 to TRBJ1-2; D is ambiguous. V lost 6 bases, J lost 4 bases, and 18 bases lay in between. From germline, CDR1 is MNHNS and CDR2 SASEGT. This CDR3 comprises 15 residues.

The CDR3 region has the DNA TGTGCCAGCAGTGAGGGAGGGACAGGGGAATACGAGCAGTACGTC. It codes for CASSEGGTGEYEQYV. J is TRBJ2-7 and V is TRBV28, with TRBD1 matching 10 bases. The CDR3 is made up of 15 amino acids. Per the germline V gene, CDR1 is MDHEN and CDR2 is SYDVKM. V trimming: 5 bases; J trimming: 4 bases; junction bases outside the gene matches: 8.

CDR3 sequence (DNA): TGTGCCAGCGGCGGGTCAGGACACAGGGAGCAGTTCTTC. Its translation: CASGGSGHREQFF. The chain employs TRBV28 and TRBJ2-1, with D perhaps TRBD1 or TRBD2 (5 bases each). V was pared by 8 bases and J by 10 bases, with 18 bases between. The length of the CDR3 is 13 residues. The V gene's germline CDR1 is MDHEN and CDR2 SYDVKM. Full variable domain (missing parts from reference TRBV28 and TRBJ2-1): DVKVTQSSRYLVKRTGEKVFLECVQDMDHENMFWYRQDPGLGLRLIYFSYDVKMKEKGDIPEGYSVSREKKERFSLILESASTNQTSMYLCASGGSGHREQFFGPGTRLTVL.